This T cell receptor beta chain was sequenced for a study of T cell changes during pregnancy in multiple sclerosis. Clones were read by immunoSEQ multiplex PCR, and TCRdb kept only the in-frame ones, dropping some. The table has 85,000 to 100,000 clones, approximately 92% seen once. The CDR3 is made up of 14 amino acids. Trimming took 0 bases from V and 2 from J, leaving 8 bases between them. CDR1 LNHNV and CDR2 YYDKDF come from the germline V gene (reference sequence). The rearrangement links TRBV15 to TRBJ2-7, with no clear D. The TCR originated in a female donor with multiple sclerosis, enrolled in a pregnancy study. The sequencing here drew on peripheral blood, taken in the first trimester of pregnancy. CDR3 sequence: CATSRERLPYEQYF. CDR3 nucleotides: TGTGCCACCAGCAGAGAGCGGCTGCCCTACGAGCAGTACTTC.